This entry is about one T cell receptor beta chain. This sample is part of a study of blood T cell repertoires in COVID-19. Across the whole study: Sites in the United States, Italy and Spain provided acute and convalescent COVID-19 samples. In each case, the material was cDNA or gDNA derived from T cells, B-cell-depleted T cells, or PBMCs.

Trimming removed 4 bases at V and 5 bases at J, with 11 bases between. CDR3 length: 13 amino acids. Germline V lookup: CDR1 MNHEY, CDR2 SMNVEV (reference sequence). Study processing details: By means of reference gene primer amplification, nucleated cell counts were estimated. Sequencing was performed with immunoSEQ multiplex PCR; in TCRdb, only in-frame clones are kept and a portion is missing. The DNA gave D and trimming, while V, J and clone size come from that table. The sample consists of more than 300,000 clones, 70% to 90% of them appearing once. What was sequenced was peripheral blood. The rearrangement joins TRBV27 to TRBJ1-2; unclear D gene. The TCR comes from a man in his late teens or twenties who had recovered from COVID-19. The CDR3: CASSSPPGYGYTF. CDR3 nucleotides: TGTGCCAGCAGTTCCCCACCCGGGTATGGCTACACCTTC.